Shown below are 10 T cell receptor beta chains from a single sample sequenced in a study of CD8 T cells in ankylosing spondylitis. TCRdb recomputed calls from the 5' RACE reads with MiXCR, one row per CDR3 protein. Among under 150,000 distinct CDR3 sequences, roughly 8.8% were seen once, and the ten largest hold 7.3%. The sample comprised synovial fluid, either unsorted or a sorted T cell fraction (not recorded which). The origin of the receptors is a male donor with ankylosing spondylitis.

The chain has TRBV6-2 or TRBV6-3 and TRBJ1-4; no firm D call. Germline V gives CDR1 MNHEY, CDR2 SVGEGT. CDR3 length: 15 amino acids. V lost 7 bases, J lost 0 bases, and 12 bases lay in between. For the CDR3, the DNA is TGTGCCAGCACCCCTGTTGCTGCAACTAATGAAAAACTGTTTTTT. It encodes CASTPVAATNEKLFF.

This clonotype was detected ten times or more. The chain links TRBV5-1 to TRBJ2-3; maybe TRBD1 (5 bases). The CDR3 has 14 amino acids. CDR1 and CDR2 from the germline V gene are SGHRS and YFSETQ. Trimming pared 0 bases from V and 2 bases from J, leaving 7 bases between. The CDR3 nucleotides are TGCGCCAGCAGCTTGGGACAGAACACAGATACGCAGTATTTT. This sequence encodes CASSLGQNTDTQYF.

In its sample, this clonotype was seen many times. J is TRBJ2-1 and V is TRBV6-1; D gene ambiguous. The length of the CDR3 is 13 residues. Germline CDR1 reads MNHNS; CDR2 reads SASEGT. Trimming pared 5 bases from V and 4 bases from J, leaving 9 bases between. The CDR3 reads CASSPRLYNEQFF. CDR3 DNA: TGTGCCAGCAGTCCCCGGCTTTACAATGAGCAGTTCTTC.

This chain links TRBV6-1 with TRBJ2-3; TRBD2 might be the D (6 bases). The length of the CDR3 is 15 residues. Germline loops: CDR1 MNHNS, CDR2 SASEGT. V was pared by 6 bases and J by 0 bases, with 13 bases between. CDR3 coding DNA: TGTGCCAGCAGGCTACTAGCCCAAAGCACAGATACGCAGTATTTT. Its protein product is CASRLLAQSTDTQYF.

This clonotype appeared many times. V and J are TRBV20-1 and TRBJ2-5; D is ambiguous. Trimming took off 1 base at V and 5 bases at J, with 17 bases between the two ends. CDR3 size: 15 residues. Germline V lookup: CDR1 DFQATT, CDR2 SNEGSKA (reference sequence). CDR3 in DNA: TGCAGTGCTAGAGGCGCGACCTTACCTGGGGAGACCCAGTACTTC. Residues: CSARGATLPGETQYF.

This clonotype has only a few counts. The rearrangement links TRBV6-1 to TRBJ1-5; D is perhaps TRBD1 (6 bases). Per the germline V gene, CDR1 is MNHNS and CDR2 is SASEGT. Trimming took off 6 bases at V and 6 bases at J, with 15 bases between the two ends. This CDR3 is 14 amino acids long. CDR3 loop: CASRGGGSGQPQHF. For the CDR3, the DNA is TGTGCCAGCAGAGGGGGGGGGTCGGGTCAGCCCCAGCATTTT.

This clonotype was observed many times. This chain connects TRBV5-1 to TRBJ2-1; D is perhaps TRBD1 or TRBD2 (5 bases each). The V end lost 3 bases, the J end lost 2 bases, and 6 bases lay between the germline ends. Germline values: CDR1 SGHRS, CDR2 YFSETQ. The CDR3 is made up of 13 amino acids. CDR3: CASSWDPYNEQFF. The CDR3 region has the DNA TGCGCCAGCAGCTGGGACCCCTACAATGAGCAGTTCTTC.

This clonotype occurred a few times. This chain joins TRBV11-2 and TRBJ2-1; D remains unclear. V gave up 1 base and J gave up 16 bases, with 17 bases separating them. The CDR3 consists of 13 residues. The germline V gene encodes CDR1 SGHAT and CDR2 FQNNGV. This CDR3 is CASSLVLSTNLFF. The CDR3 DNA is TGTGCCAGCAGCTTAGTCCTATCGACCAATCTCTTCTTC.

About this clonotype: A much larger clone lies one base from this, so it may be a read error. This sequence joins TRBV28 and TRBJ1-1; possible D gene TRBD1, 5 bases. The CDR3 runs to 13 residues. Deletions cut 11 bases from V and 0 bases from J, with 13 bases between. CDR1 and CDR2 (germline): MDHEN, SYDVKM. Written as DNA, the CDR3 is TGTGCCGGGGGAGGGGCGATGAACACTGAAGCTTTCTTT. It specifies CAGGGAMNTEAFF.

This clonotype showed up just a few times. The genes are TRBV6-2 or TRBV6-3 and TRBJ1-5; D remains unclear. The CDR3 runs to 12 residues. CDR1 is MNHEY and CDR2 is SVGEGT in the germline V gene. The ends were cut back, 4 bases at V and 7 bases at J, with 8 bases in the middle. Here the CDR3 reads CASSSRSQPQHF. The DNA for the CDR3 is TGTGCCAGCAGTTCCAGGAGCCAGCCCCAGCATTTT.